This TCR beta chain was captured in a study of OX40 agonist ivuxolimab in advanced cancers. Study as a whole: With a range of roughly 20 to 85, age averaged roughly 60 years, and around 80% were male.

Assay used: immunoSEQ multiplex PCR; TCRdb lists only in-frame clones, some missing. The sample yields fewer than 65,000 clones, about nine tenths seen once. The CDR3 is 15 residues long. Germline assignment: CDR1 SGHDT and CDR2 YYEEEE. Losses at the gene ends were 2 bases for V and 0 bases for J; bases not matched to a gene: 1. Of note for this clone: The antigen is unknown.

The study's findings and limits: The specificity for antigen of the expanded peripheral T cells was not determined. Expanded clones tended on average to be more numerous among CD8+ T cells than CD4+. Normalized T-cell clonal expansion was also low in some nonresponders.

The receptor was isolated from an adult with an advanced solid tumor such as melanoma, head and neck, liver or kidney cancer. The sequencing here drew on CD4+ or CD8+ T cells sorted from blood, taken in a trial of the OX40 agonist ivuxolimab. The chain couples TRBV5-6 to TRBJ2-1, with 8 bases that match TRBD2. CDR3 amino acids: CASSFTSGSYNEQFF. CDR3 coding DNA: TGTGCCAGCAGCTTCACTAGCGGCTCCTACAATGAGCAGTTCTTC.